The sample holds one count of the clone carrying this T cell receptor (beta chain). As yet, its antigen is unknown. The sample comes from a study of T cells in Graves' hyperthyroidism and ophthalmopathy. Study-level findings and limits: Separation of ophthalmopathy from stable hyperthyroidism was achieved by a 13 V-J model.

Graves' hyperthyroidism qualified as stable when ophthalmopathy did not progress within 18 months. The CDR3 is 12 residues long. Trimming stripped 7 bases from V and 6 bases from J, with 16 bases between. Germline V gene sequence: CDR1 SQVTM, CDR2 ANQGSEA. TCR beta CDR3 regions were amplified from RNA. The HTBI primer set served for first-round RT-PCR of the TCR CDR3. One entry per CDR3 protein results from TCRdb running MiXCR on the multiplex PCR reads. The data show hundreds of thousands of distinct CDR3 sequences, less than 15% seen once. This rearrangement joins TRBV29-1 to TRBJ2-7, with a possible D match to TRBD2 (6 bases). This sequence was found in a woman between 18 and 29 years old with Graves' hyperthyroidism. Sequenced: blood. CDR3 sequence (DNA): TGCAGCGGTGGTCAGGTGGGAGGCGAGCAGTACTTC. It specifies CSGGQVGGEQYF.